The entry that follows covers one TCR beta chain sequence. Its antigen is not identified. The germline V gene encodes CDR1 SGHVS and CDR2 FQNEAQ. The V gene lost 5 bases and the J gene lost 5 bases, with 15 bases spanning the gap. CDR3 length: 15 amino acids. This record comes from a study of cytomegalovirus exposure and HLA in healthy donors. In the PCR, 60 Vbeta and 13 Jbeta primers were used. The assay was immunoSEQ multiplex PCR, and TCRdb's table has in-frame clones only and misses some. The profile shows 110,000 to 150,000 clones, over 70% of them singletons. Study-level results: Analysis was performed later, and it showed HLA-associated TCR beta chains to be more clonally expanded than equally common others.

This clonotype was obtained from a woman between 35 and 50 years old in good health and CMV-seronegative. Sequencing input: PBMCs. This chain links TRBV7-8 with TRBJ2-2, with TRBD1 as a possible D gene (5 bases). This chain's CDR3 is CASSRRGASTGELFF. DNA of the CDR3: TGTGCCAGCAGCCGAAGGGGCGCGTCTACCGGGGAGCTGTTTTTT.